These 14 T cell receptor beta chains originate from one sample sequenced in a study of T-cell reconstitution after alpha-beta-depleted transplantation in children. Preparation of the TCRbeta library was carried out with unique molecular identifiers. TCRdb fed the PCR reads into MiXCR, producing one record per CDR3 protein. The top ten hold approximately 3% of the sample, which has 450,000 to 600,000 distinct CDR3 sequences, around 17% seen once. This specimen consisted of PBMCs from the stem cell graft donor, obtained from the stem cell graft. The receptors come from a human donor who donated a stem cell graft to a child with acute lymphoblastic leukemia.

The rearrangement links TRBV7-9 to TRBJ2-4; no reliable D call. Trimming cost V 5 bases and J 0 bases, with 17 bases left between them. The CDR3 consists of 17 residues. Germline CDR1 reads SEHNR; CDR2 reads FQNEAQ (reference sequence). CDR3 sequence: CASSPPGSRIAKNIQYF. CDR3 in DNA: TGTGCCAGCAGCCCACCCGGAAGTCGTATAGCCAAAAACATTCAGTACTTC.

The chain couples TRBV7-6 to TRBJ2-1; D unresolved. V lost 1 base to trimming and J lost 4 bases, with 8 bases between them. Germline loops: CDR1 SGHVS, CDR2 FNYEAQ. CDR3 length equals 14 residues. CDR3 residues: CASSLVGLYNEQFF. The CDR3 DNA reads as TGTGCCAGCAGCTTAGTAGGGTTATACAATGAGCAGTTCTTC.

The chain recombines TRBV25-1 with TRBJ2-3; D is unresolved. The CDR3 sequence is 14 residues long. Germline loops: CDR1 MGHDK, CDR2 SYGVNS. V lost 1 base and J lost 2, with 7 bases in between. DNA for the CDR3: TGTGCCAGCAGTGAATTGGCCTACACAGATACGCAGTATTTT. It specifies CASSELAYTDTQYF.

This chain links TRBV7-3 with TRBJ2-3, with 7 bases aligning to TRBD2. J was trimmed by 4 bases and V by 1 base; bases with no gene match: 5. CDR1 is SGHTA and CDR2 is FQGTGA in the germline V gene. CDR3 length: 15 amino acids. The CDR3 spells CASSLILAEADTQYF. The CDR3 DNA reads as TGTGCCAGCAGCTTAATCCTAGCGGAGGCAGATACGCAGTATTTT.

The chain uses TRBV5-1 and TRBJ2-1; 10 positions match TRBD2. Germline lookup yields CDR1 SGHRS and CDR2 YFSETQ. The V and J ends lost 6 bases and 0 bases, in that order; junction bases with no gene match: 12. The CDR3 runs to 18 residues. The CDR3: CASISAGGLADSYNEQFF. For the CDR3, the DNA is TGCGCCAGCATCTCGGCCGGAGGACTAGCGGACTCCTACAATGAGCAGTTCTTC.

This clonotype has more than one count but fewer than ten. CDR3 in amino acids: CASRARPQSYEQYF. CDR3 in DNA: TGTGCCAGCAGAGCCCGGCCCCAATCTTACGAGCAGTACTTC. This rearrangement joins TRBV27 to TRBJ2-7; no definite D call. The length of the CDR3 is 14 residues. Trimming pared 6 bases from V and 4 bases from J, leaving 16 bases between. The germline gives CDR1 MNHEY, CDR2 SMNVEV (reference sequence).

The CDR3 sequence: CASSWGLAGDTQYF. CDR3 DNA: TGTGCCAGCAGCTGGGGACTAGCGGGAGATACGCAGTATTTT. The chain links TRBV3-1 to TRBJ2-3, with TRBD2 matching over 12 bases. Germline V gives CDR1 LGHDT, CDR2 YNNKEL (reference sequence). This CDR3 has 14 residues. The V gene end was trimmed by 5 bases and the J gene end by 5 bases; junction bases not matched to a gene: 2.

This clonotype turned up a few times. The rearrangement joins TRBV20-1 to TRBJ1-2; 7 nucleotides agree with TRBD1. The germline gives CDR1 DFQATT, CDR2 SNEGSKA (reference sequence). The CDR3 covers 14 residues. J lost 4 bases, V lost 1 base, and 6 bases had no gene match. CDR3 sequence: CSARVDRRSYGYTF. The CDR3 region has the DNA TGCAGTGCTAGAGTGGACAGGCGGTCCTATGGCTACACCTTC.

The chain combines TRBV19 with TRBJ2-1; tentatively, D is TRBD2 (6 bases). Trimming took off 2 bases at V and 15 bases at J, with 11 bases between the two ends. Per germline, CDR1 LNHDA and CDR2 SQIVND (reference sequence). The CDR3 has 11 residues. CDR3 DNA: TGTGCCAGTAGTATATGGGGGGAGTCGTTCTTC. It yields the protein CASSIWGESFF. Using reference TRBV19 and TRBJ2-1 for the parts outside the CDR3, the full variable domain is DGGITQSPKYLFRKEGQNVTLSCEQNLNHDAMYWYRQDPGQGLRLIYYSQIVNDFQKGDIAEGYSVSREKKESFPLTVTSAQKNPTAFYLCASSIWGESFFGPGTRLTVL.

The V and J genes are TRBV14 and TRBJ2-1; 7 bases agree with TRBD2. CDR1 and CDR2 (germline): SGHDN, FVKESK. CDR3 length: 18 residues. The V gene end was trimmed by 1 base and the J gene end by 8 bases; junction bases not matched to a gene: 17. CDR3 sequence (DNA): TGTGCCAGCAGCCAAGTTGGGTGGAGGGAGGGCCGAATGTATGAGCAGTTCTTC. Its protein is CASSQVGWREGRMYEQFF. Full variable domain (rest looked up from reference TRBV14 and TRBJ2-1): EAGVTQFPSHSVIEKGQTVTLRCDPISGHDNLYWYRRVMGKEIKFLLHFVKESKQDESGMPNNRFLAERTGGTYSTLKVQPAELEDSGVYFCASSQVGWREGRMYEQFFGPGTRLTVL.

The chain employs TRBV5-1 and TRBJ2-1; the D gene is possibly TRBD1 (6 bases). Germline V gene data show CDR1 as SGHRS and CDR2 as YFSETQ. The CDR3 has 19 amino acids. The ends were cut back, 0 bases at V and 7 bases at J, with 26 bases in the middle. The DNA for the CDR3 is TGCGCCAGCAGCTTGGCCGGGCCACCCCGGGACACCCGAGGGAATGAGCAGTTCTTC. It translates to CASSLAGPPRDTRGNEQFF.

This rearrangement joins TRBV25-1 to TRBJ2-1; TRBD2 matches 8 bases. Germline lookup yields CDR1 MGHDK and CDR2 SYGVNS. The V segment lost 7 bases and the J segment 12 bases; nucleotides outside the gene matches: 17. The CDR3 covers 15 residues. The CDR3 bases are TGTGCCAGCAACTACCCGGGACTAGGATCCTCAGGGCAGTTCTTC. Its translation is CASNYPGLGSSGQFF.

This clonotype was recorded a few times. CDR3 DNA sequence: TGTGCCAGCAGCGGTGAACGCTACACCTTC. Protein: CASSGERYTF. The rearrangement uses TRBV7-9 and TRBJ1-2; the D is unclear. Between the trimmed V and J ends, which lost 5 bases and 9 bases, there was a span of 7 bases. CDR1 is SEHNR and CDR2 is FQNEAQ in the germline V gene (reference sequence). The CDR3 contains 10 residues. Using reference TRBV7-9 and TRBJ1-2 for the parts outside the CDR3, the full variable domain is DTGVSQNPRHKITKRGQNVTFRCDPISEHNRLYWYRQTLGQGPEFLTYFQNEAQLEKSRLLSDRFSAERPKGSFSTLEIQRTEQGDSAMYLCASSGERYTFGSGTRLTVV.

This clonotype occurred a few times. The chain joins TRBV7-9 to TRBJ1-1; weak D call: TRBD1 (5 bases). V shed 1 base and J shed 1 base, with 10 bases lying between them. Germline CDR1 and CDR2: SEHNR and FQNEAQ (reference sequence). The CDR3 runs 15 residues. The CDR3 protein is CASSLEPGTNTEAFF. The CDR3 DNA follows: TGTGCCAGCAGCTTAGAACCAGGGACGAACACTGAAGCTTTCTTT.